This is a list of T cell receptor beta chains from one sample in a study of T-cell memory formation after mild COVID-19. TCRdb ran MiXCR on the 5' RACE reads and lists one entry per CDR3 protein. The table has 250,000 to 300,000 distinct CDR3 sequences, about 17% seen once. The specimen sequenced was PBMCs or a T cell subset sorted from them (not recorded which). All receptors derive from a man aged 18 to 29 who had mild COVID-19 (a few samples of this study predate the infection). Cell type and time point are not known. Both conserved end residues are part of each CDR3. A D gene is named only where the DNA matches it firmly. Clone size is shown for a subset of rows, as once, few, many or a class of expanded clone.

j_gene,d_gene,v_gene,abundance,CDR3aa
TRBJ1-2,TRBD1,TRBV4-1,-,CASSQAFIRTGANYGYTF
TRBJ2-5,-,TRBV7-6,-,CASSLWGETQYF
TRBJ2-1,-,TRBV6-5,few,CASIVGDDLYNEQFF
TRBJ2-1,-,TRBV12-3/TRBV12-4,-,CASSLAAQGSSYNEQFF
TRBJ2-1,TRBD1,TRBV28,few,CASSTTFPHAQGAKNEQFF
TRBJ2-5,TRBD2,TRBV6-2/TRBV6-3,-,CASSTGLAGGGETQYF
TRBJ1-1,TRBD1,TRBV20-1,few,CSAREPGQGFPEAFF
TRBJ2-2,-,TRBV29-1,-,CSALGGTGELFF
TRBJ2-3,-,TRBV4-1,-,CASIQTAASTDTQYF
TRBJ2-5,-,TRBV2,-,CASSEAASRVQETQYF
TRBJ1-1,-,TRBV24-1,-,CATSDTRTGNTEAFF
TRBJ2-5,-,TRBV4-3,-,CASSQAPGVKETQYF
TRBJ2-1,-,TRBV20-1,-,CSARAPVNSYNEQFF
TRBJ2-7,-,TRBV4-3,-,CASSQDRARTGEQYF
TRBJ1-4,-,TRBV5-4,few,CASSQRPSSTNEKLFF
TRBJ2-7,TRBD1,TRBV7-2,few,CASSAGQGRYEQYF
TRBJ2-1,TRBD1,TRBV7-9,many,CASSPDRARGNEQFF
TRBJ2-5,TRBD1,TRBV7-9,-,CASSEGTVRQETQYF
TRBJ1-6,-,TRBV7-9,-,CASSLDPLRQNGDSPLHF
TRBJ2-2,-,TRBV7-3,few,CASSLTLTGELFF
TRBJ2-3,-,TRBV7-8,-,CASSLQASTDTQYF
TRBJ1-1,-,TRBV4-1,-,CASSPKIGVKNTEAFF
TRBJ2-1,TRBD1,TRBV7-9,-,CASSYGTGQYNEQFF
TRBJ2-2,TRBD2,TRBV7-3,-,CASSYGGTNTGELFF
TRBJ1-1,-,TRBV28,-,CASNDGTWTTEAFF
TRBJ2-4,-,TRBV11-2,-,CASSLDLADIQYF
TRBJ2-1,-,TRBV7-8,-,CASSLLGARYNEQFF
TRBJ1-3,-,TRBV7-2,few,CASSLVGARGTGNTIYF
TRBJ1-2,TRBD1,TRBV12-3/TRBV12-4,-,CASSPTGGLGYTF
TRBJ2-5,-,TRBV5-1,many,CASRVVGWETQYF
TRBJ2-2,-,TRBV7-2,many,CASSPDSRAGELFF
TRBJ1-6,-,TRBV4-3,few,CASSRTSDSPLHF
TRBJ2-2,TRBD2,TRBV29-1,-,CSVEDASGTGELFF
TRBJ2-2,TRBD2,TRBV20-1,-,CSAPTAGLAGGYTGELFF
TRBJ1-4,-,TRBV12-3/TRBV12-4,-,CASRDSANEKLFF
TRBJ1-6,TRBD1,TRBV27,few,CASSRRSGTGDSPLHF
TRBJ2-3,-,TRBV7-3,many,CASSLTGSHTDTQYF
TRBJ2-2,TRBD1,TRBV7-2,few,CASSWTGIDGELFF
TRBJ1-2,-,TRBV7-2,-,CASRRAWGYTF
TRBJ1-2,-,TRBV12-3/TRBV12-4,-,CASSRARAYGYTF
TRBJ2-5,-,TRBV7-2,few,CASSLRRTQETQYF
TRBJ1-6,TRBD1,TRBV7-2,-,CASSPQDRLPLHF
TRBJ1-4,TRBD1,TRBV5-6,few,CASSFHRGLMEKLFF
TRBJ2-2,-,TRBV7-9,few,CASSLVGLAQTGELFF
TRBJ1-5,-,TRBV6-1,few,CASSRPGVSNQPQHF
TRBJ2-3,-,TRBV29-1,many,CSVEVSGTDTQYF
TRBJ1-2,-,TRBV5-1,few,CASRYAATDYGYTF
TRBJ2-1,-,TRBV7-2,-,CASSLPRGSHNEQFF
TRBJ2-5,-,TRBV20-1,-,CSALKTETQYF